This is a list of T cell receptor beta chains from one sample in a study of T cell responses to AZD1222 COVID-19 vaccine. Generated by immunoSEQ multiplex PCR, the TCRdb table keeps only in-frame clones and is missing some. The data contain over 150,000 clones, 70% to 90% of them singletons. The material sequenced was peripheral blood, taken 28 days after the second AZD1222 dose. These receptors all stem from an adult who received the AZD1222 COVID-19 vaccine. Both conserved end residues are trimmed from each CDR3. Fields, in order: V gene, J gene, CDR3 protein.

TRBV9	TRBJ1-6	ASSTGGVSYNSPLH
TRBV7-9	TRBJ1-1	ASSHSLERVSVTEAF
TRBV6-2/TRBV6-3	TRBJ1-5	ASSYGIGGFNQPQH
TRBV14	TRBJ1-4	ASSQDSSGPWWEKLF
TRBV19	TRBJ2-7	ASSIVGQGAYEQY
TRBV7-8	TRBJ1-1	ASSRSGRLNTEAF
TRBV3-1/TRBV3-2	TRBJ1-5	ASRLRQPQH
TRBV3-1/TRBV3-2	TRBJ2-1	ASSRGGPNEQF
TRBV6-5	TRBJ2-1	ASSISGGAQNEQF
TRBV18	TRBJ1-1	ASSLGVSSITEAF
TRBV6-6	TRBJ1-2	ASSYPIDGEVGYT